This T cell receptor (beta chain) was identified during a study of cytomegalovirus exposure and HLA in healthy donors. Study-level background: In terms of ancestry, the Caucasian-associated cluster contained about four fifths of the 350 to 450 genotyped donors. General study findings and limits: Most sequenced TCRs were rare (though some public TCRs occurred in many donors). 87-base-pair reads could not separate some V segments, including TRBV6-2 and TRBV6-3. Some highly shared sequence variants likely arose as a pipeline artifact.

Turning to this clone: Its target is unknown.

Germline V gives CDR1 KGHSH, CDR2 LQKENI. There are 13 residues in the CDR3. After removal of 6 bases from V and 7 bases from J, the junction contained 5 bases not matched to a gene. Primers included in the PCR were 60 Vbeta and 13 Jbeta primers. TCRdb keeps only in-frame clones here, not all; method: immunoSEQ multiplex PCR. This table holds 240,000 or so clones, approximately 80% found once. This clonotype was sampled from a woman aged 55-69 years in good health and CMV-seropositive. Sequencing used PBMCs. The gene calls are TRBV18 and TRBJ1-4; TRBD1 matches at 7 bases. As DNA, the CDR3 is TGTGCCAGCTCGACAGGGAGCGGTGAAAAACTGTTTTTT. It is translated as CASSTGSGEKLFF.